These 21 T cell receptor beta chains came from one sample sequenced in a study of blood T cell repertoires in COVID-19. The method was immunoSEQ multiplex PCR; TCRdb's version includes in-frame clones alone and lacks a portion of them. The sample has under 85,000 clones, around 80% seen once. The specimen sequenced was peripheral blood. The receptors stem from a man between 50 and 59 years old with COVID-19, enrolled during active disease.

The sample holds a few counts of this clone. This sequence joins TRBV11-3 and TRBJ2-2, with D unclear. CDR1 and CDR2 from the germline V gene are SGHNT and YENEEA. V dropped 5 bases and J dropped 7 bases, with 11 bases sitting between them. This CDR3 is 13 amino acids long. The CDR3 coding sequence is TGTGCCAGCAGCCCTCAGTCGGGCGGGGAGCTGTTTTTT. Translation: CASSPQSGGELFF. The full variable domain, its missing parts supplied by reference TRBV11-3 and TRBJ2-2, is EAGVVQSPRYKIIEKKQPVAFWCNPISGHNTLYWYLQNLGQGPELLIRYENEEAVDDSQLPKDRFSAERLKGVDSTLKIQPAELGDSAVYLCASSPQSGGELFFGEGSRLTVL.

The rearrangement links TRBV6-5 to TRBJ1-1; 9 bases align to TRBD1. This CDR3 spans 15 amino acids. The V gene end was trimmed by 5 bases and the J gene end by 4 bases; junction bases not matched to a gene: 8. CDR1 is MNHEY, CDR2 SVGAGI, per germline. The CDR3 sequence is CASSNPGQGGTEAFF. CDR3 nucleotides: TGTGCCAGCAGTAACCCGGGACAGGGCGGCACTGAAGCTTTCTTT.

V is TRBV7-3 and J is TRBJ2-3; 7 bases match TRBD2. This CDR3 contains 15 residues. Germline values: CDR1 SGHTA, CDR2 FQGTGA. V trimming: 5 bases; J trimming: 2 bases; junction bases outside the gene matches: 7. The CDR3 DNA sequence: TGTGCCAGCAGCCGAACTAGCGAGGCCACAGATACGCAGTATTTT. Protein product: CASSRTSEATDTQYF. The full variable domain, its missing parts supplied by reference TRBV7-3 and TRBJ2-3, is GAGVSQTPSNKVTEKGKYVELRCDPISGHTALYWYRQSLGQGPEFLIYFQGTGAADDSGLPNDRFFAVRPEGSVSTLKIQRTERGDSAVYLCASSRTSEATDTQYFGPGTRLTVL.

This CDR3 is CASSLGLSTDTQYF. The DNA for the CDR3 is TGTGCCAGCAGCCTAGGACTGAGCACAGATACGCAGTATTTT. The chain links TRBV7-9 to TRBJ2-3, with a tentative D call TRBD2 (5 bases). V was shortened by 5 bases and J by 0 bases, with 9 bases between the two germline ends. Germline CDR1 and CDR2: SEHNR and FQNEAQ (reference sequence). This CDR3 is built from 14 residues.

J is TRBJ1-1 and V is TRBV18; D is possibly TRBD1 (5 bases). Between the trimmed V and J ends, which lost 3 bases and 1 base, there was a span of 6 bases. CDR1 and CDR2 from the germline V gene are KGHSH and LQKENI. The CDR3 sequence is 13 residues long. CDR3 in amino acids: CASSPDTNTEAFF. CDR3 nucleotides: TGTGCCAGCTCACCGGACACGAACACTGAAGCTTTCTTT.

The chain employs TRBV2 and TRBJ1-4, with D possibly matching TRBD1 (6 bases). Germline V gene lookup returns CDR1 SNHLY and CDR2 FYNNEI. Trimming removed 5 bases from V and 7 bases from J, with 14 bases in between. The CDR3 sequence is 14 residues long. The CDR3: CASSMRGWGEKLFF. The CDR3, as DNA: TGTGCCAGCAGTATGAGGGGGTGGGGTGAAAAACTGTTTTTT.

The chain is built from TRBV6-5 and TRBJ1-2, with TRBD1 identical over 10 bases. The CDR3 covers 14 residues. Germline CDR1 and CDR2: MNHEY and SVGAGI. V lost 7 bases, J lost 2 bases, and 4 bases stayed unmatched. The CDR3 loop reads CASIKGQGNYGYTF. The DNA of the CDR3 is TGTGCCAGCATTAAGGGACAGGGGAACTATGGCTACACCTTC.

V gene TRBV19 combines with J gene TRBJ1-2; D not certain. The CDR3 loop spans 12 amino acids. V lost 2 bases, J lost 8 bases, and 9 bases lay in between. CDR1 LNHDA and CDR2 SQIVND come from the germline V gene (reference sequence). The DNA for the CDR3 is TGTGCCAGTAGTATAAGGAGTATCGGCTACACCTTC. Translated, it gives CASSIRSIGYTF.

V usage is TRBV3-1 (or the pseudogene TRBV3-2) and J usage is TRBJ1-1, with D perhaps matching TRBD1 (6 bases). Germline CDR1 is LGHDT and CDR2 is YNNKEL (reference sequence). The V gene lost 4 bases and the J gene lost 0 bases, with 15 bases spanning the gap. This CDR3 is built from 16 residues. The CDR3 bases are TGTGCCAGCAGCCTCCGGGACAACCACATGAACACTGAAGCTTTCTTT. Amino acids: CASSLRDNHMNTEAFF.

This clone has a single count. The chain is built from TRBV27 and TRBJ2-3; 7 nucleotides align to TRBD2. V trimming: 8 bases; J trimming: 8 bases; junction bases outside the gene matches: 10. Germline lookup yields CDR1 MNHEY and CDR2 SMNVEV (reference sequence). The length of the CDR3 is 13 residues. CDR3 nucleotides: TGTGCCAGCTGGAAGACTAGCACGTTTACGCAGTATTTT. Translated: CASWKTSTFTQYF.

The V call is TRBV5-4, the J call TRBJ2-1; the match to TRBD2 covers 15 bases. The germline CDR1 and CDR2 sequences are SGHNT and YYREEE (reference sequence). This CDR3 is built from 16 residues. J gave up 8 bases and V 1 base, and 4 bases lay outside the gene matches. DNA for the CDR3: TGTGCCAGCAGCTTGTGGGGACTAGCGGGGGGCCATGAGCAGTTCTTC. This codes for CASSLWGLAGGHEQFF.

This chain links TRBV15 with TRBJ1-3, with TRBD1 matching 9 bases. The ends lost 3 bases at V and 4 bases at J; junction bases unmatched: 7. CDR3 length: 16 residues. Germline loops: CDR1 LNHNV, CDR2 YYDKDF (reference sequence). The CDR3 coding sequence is TGTGCCACCAGCAGGTCTGGGACAGGGCGAGGAAACACCATATATTTT. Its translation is CATSRSGTGRGNTIYF. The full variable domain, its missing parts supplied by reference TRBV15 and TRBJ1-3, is DAMVIQNPRYQVTQFGKPVTLSCSQTLNHNVMYWYQQKSSQAPKLLFHYYDKDFNNEADTPDNFQSRRPNTSFCFLDIRSPGLGDTAMYLCATSRSGTGRGNTIYFGEGSWLTVV.

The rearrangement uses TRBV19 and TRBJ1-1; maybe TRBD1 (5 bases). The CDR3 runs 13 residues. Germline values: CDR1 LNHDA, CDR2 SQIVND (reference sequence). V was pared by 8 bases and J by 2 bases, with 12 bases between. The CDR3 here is CASETGGNTEAFF. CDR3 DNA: TGTGCCAGTGAAACGGGGGGAAACACTGAAGCTTTCTTT.

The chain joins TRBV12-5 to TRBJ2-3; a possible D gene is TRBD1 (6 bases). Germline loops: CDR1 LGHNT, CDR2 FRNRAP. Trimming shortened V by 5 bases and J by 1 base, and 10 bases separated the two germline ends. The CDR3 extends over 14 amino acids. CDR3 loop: CASGPGHRTDTQYF. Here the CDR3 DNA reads TGTGCTAGTGGTCCGGGACATCGCACAGATACGCAGTATTTT.

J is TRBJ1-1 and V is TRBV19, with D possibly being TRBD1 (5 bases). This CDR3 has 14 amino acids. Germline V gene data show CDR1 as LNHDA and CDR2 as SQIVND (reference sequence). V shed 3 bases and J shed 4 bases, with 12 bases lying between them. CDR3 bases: TGTGCCAGTAGTATTTCGCAGGGAGGCACTGAAGCTTTCTTT. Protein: CASSISQGGTEAFF.

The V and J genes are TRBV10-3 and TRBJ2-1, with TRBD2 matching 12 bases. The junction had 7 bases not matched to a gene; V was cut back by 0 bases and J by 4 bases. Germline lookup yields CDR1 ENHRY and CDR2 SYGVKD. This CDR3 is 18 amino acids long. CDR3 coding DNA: TGTGCCATCAGTGAGTCGATGACTAGCGGGGGATCATACAATGAGCAGTTCTTC. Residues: CAISESMTSGGSYNEQFF.

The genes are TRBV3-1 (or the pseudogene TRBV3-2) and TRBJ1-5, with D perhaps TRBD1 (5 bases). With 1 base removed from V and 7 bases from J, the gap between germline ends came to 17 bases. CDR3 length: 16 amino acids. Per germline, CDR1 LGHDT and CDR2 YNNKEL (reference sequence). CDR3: CASSQGTRGRVQPQHF. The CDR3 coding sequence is TGTGCCAGCAGCCAAGGCACCCGGGGGAGAGTACAGCCCCAGCATTTT.

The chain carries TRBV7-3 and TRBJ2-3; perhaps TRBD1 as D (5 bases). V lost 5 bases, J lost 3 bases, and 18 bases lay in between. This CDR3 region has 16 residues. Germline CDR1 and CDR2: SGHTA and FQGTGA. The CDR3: CASSVAQAGPTDTQYF. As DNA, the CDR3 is TGTGCCAGCAGCGTCGCACAGGCTGGACCTACAGATACGCAGTATTTT.

CDR3 bases: TGTGCCAGCAGCTCCGGGTTGGCAGTGACCACTGAAGCTTTCTTT. The encoded protein is CASSSGLAVTTEAFF. J is TRBJ1-1 and V is TRBV6-5, with unresolved D. Trimming left V 6 bases short and J 4 bases short, with 18 bases between. Germline CDR1 and CDR2: MNHEY and SVGAGI. The CDR3 is 15 residues long.

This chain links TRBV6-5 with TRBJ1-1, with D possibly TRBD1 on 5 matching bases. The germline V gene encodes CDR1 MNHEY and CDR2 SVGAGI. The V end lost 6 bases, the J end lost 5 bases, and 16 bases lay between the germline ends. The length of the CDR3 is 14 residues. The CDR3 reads CASSRSGRATEAFF. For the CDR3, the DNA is TGTGCCAGCAGCCGCTCAGGGAGGGCGACTGAAGCTTTCTTT.

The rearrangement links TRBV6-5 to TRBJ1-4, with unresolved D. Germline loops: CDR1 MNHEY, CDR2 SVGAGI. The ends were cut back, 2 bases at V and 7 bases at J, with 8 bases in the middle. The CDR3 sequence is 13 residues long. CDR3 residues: CASSYEGPEKLFF. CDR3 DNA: TGTGCCAGCAGTTACGAGGGCCCTGAAAAACTGTTTTTT.